What follows are 4 T cell receptor beta chains derived from one specimen sequenced in a study of T cell repertoires in cytomegalovirus infection. One entry per CDR3 protein, called by TCRdb with MiXCR from the reads. The table has approximately 81,000 distinct CDR3 sequences, roughly a quarter seen once. These receptors lack a known antigen. Sample: CD8+ T cells from cultured PBMCs, taken from culture after CMV antigen stimulation. All receptors derive from a human donor in good health (CMV status not recorded). Some clones in this sample may be carry-over from other donors' samples.

This clonotype was recorded once. The rearrangement joins TRBV4-1 to TRBJ1-1; D possibly corresponds to TRBD1 (5 bases). There are 14 residues in the CDR3. Germline V CDR1 and CDR2: MGHRA, YSYEKL. V dropped 0 bases and J dropped 8 bases, with 13 bases sitting between them. CDR3 protein: CASSQERGVSEAFF. The CDR3 DNA reads TGCGCCAGCAGCCAAGAACGAGGGGTATCGGAAGCTTTCTTT.

Only a few counts were recorded for this clonotype. This chain joins TRBV6-6 and TRBJ2-1; D tentatively fits TRBD1 or TRBD2 (5 bases each). The CDR3 runs 11 residues. Per the germline V gene, CDR1 is MNHNY and CDR2 is SVGAGI (reference sequence). The V and J ends lost 4 bases and 12 bases respectively, with 10 bases between them. This CDR3 reads CASSFGTSQFF. DNA for the CDR3: TGTGCCAGCAGTTTCGGGACCTCGCAGTTCTTC.

The chain links TRBV5-6 to TRBJ2-2; D unclear. Germline CDR1 reads SGHDT; CDR2 reads YYEEEE. V was cut by 2 bases and J by 2 bases, with 7 bases left in between. The length of the CDR3 is 14 residues. The CDR3 DNA follows: TGTGCCAGCAGCTTTACAGTTAACACCGGGGAGCTGTTTTTT. This sequence encodes CASSFTVNTGELFF.

At least ten counts were recorded for this clonotype. The rearrangement uses TRBV15 and TRBJ1-2; no clear D. V was trimmed by 0 bases and J by 13 bases, leaving 18 bases between them. CDR1 LNHNV and CDR2 YYDKDF come from the germline V gene (reference sequence). The CDR3 runs to 14 residues. CDR3 DNA sequence: TGTGCCACCAGCAGAGATTGGGAGGACCCTGGGATCACCTTC. As protein: CATSRDWEDPGITF.